This is a list of T cell receptor beta chains from one sample in a study of T cells after yellow fever vaccination. Each CDR3 protein is one row after TCRdb ran MiXCR on the 5' RACE reads. The sample carries about 340,000 distinct CDR3 sequences, approximately 4% recorded once. This specimen was PBMCs, taken 5 days after the yellow fever booster vaccination. The receptors come from a man aged 18 to 29 who received the YFV17D yellow fever vaccine. CDR3s include the opening cysteine and the closing phenylalanine or tryptophan. The order of the fields is V gene, D gene, J gene, clone size, CDR3 protein, CDR3 DNA. The D gene is left open where the match is weak. A row's size may be missing; if present it is once, few, many or a size class.

>TRBV4-1|TRBD2|TRBJ2-2|many
CASSLYSSGGGTGELFF
TGCGCCAGCAGCCTATACTCTAGCGGGGGGGGCACCGGGGAGCTGTTTTTT
>TRBV19|TRBD1|TRBJ2-7|.
CASRRDRSSYEQYF
TGTGCCAGCAGGAGGGACAGGAGCTCCTACGAGCAGTACTTC
>TRBV5-1|.|TRBJ2-3|many
CASSLTQFTDTQYF
TGCGCCAGCAGCTTGACCCAATTCACAGATACGCAGTATTTT
>TRBV3-1|TRBD1|TRBJ1-6|few
CASSQDAGGDNSPLHF
TGTGCCAGCAGCCAAGACGCAGGGGGAGATAATTCACCCCTCCACTTT
>TRBV7-8|TRBD1|TRBJ1-2|few
CASSLPGQNPTNYGYTF
TGTGCCAGCAGCTTGCCGGGACAGAACCCTACTAACTATGGCTACACCTTC
>TRBV11-2|TRBD2|TRBJ2-3|.
CASSLVGDRGGWADTQYF
TGTGCCAGCAGCTTAGTGGGGGACCGGGGGGGCTGGGCAGATACGCAGTATTTT
>TRBV7-2|.|TRBJ2-3|.
CASSLEGWDTQYF
TGTGCCAGCAGCTTGGAGGGCTGGGATACGCAGTATTTT
>TRBV20-1|.|TRBJ2-5|.
CSARDRRGLETQYF
TGCAGTGCTAGAGATCGTCGGGGATTGGAGACCCAGTACTTC
>TRBV7-6|.|TRBJ2-7|many
CASSRQTGTYEQYF
TGTGCCAGCAGCAGACAGACCGGGACCTACGAGCAGTACTTC
>TRBV7-9|.|TRBJ2-7|.
CASSLGPFGPSSYEQYF
TGTGCCAGCAGCTTAGGGCCCTTTGGTCCAAGCTCCTACGAGCAGTACTTC
>TRBV12-3/TRBV12-4|.|TRBJ2-3|few
CASSSVVGGREDTQYF
TGTGCCAGCAGTTCCGTAGTGGGGGGGCGGGAAGATACGCAGTATTTT
>TRBV20-1|.|TRBJ2-1|.
CSAPSGTRGHEQFF
TGCAGTGCGCCTTCGGGGACACGGGGACATGAGCAGTTCTTC
>TRBV7-2|.|TRBJ1-2|few
CASSPFQSGGYTF
TGTGCCAGCAGCCCCTTCCAGAGTGGTGGCTACACCTTC
>TRBV5-1|.|TRBJ2-5|few
CASSLAGDETQYF
TGCGCCAGCAGCTTGGCGGGGGATGAGACCCAGTACTTC
>TRBV28|.|TRBJ2-3|few
CASSQLFRDLSTDTQYF
TGTGCCAGCAGTCAGCTTTTCCGGGACTTAAGCACAGATACGCAGTATTTT
>TRBV7-2|TRBD1|TRBJ1-2|many
CASSPRQGYYYGYTF
TGTGCCAGCAGCCCACGACAGGGCTATTACTATGGCTACACCTTC
>TRBV5-5|.|TRBJ2-7|many
CASSSGRIGYEQYF
TGTGCCAGCAGCTCGGGACGGATCGGCTACGAGCAGTACTTC
>TRBV6-4|TRBD2|TRBJ2-1|.
CASSDVAGGYNEQFF
TGTGCCAGCAGTGACGTAGCGGGGGGTTACAATGAGCAGTTCTTC
>TRBV5-1|TRBD1|TRBJ2-2|.
CASSDTGTGDTGELFF
TGCGCCAGCAGCGATACAGGGACAGGGGACACCGGGGAGCTGTTTTTT
>TRBV4-3|TRBD2|TRBJ2-1|few
CASRDGLAGYNEQFF
TGCGCCAGCAGGGACGGACTAGCGGGGTACAATGAGCAGTTCTTC
>TRBV6-6|.|TRBJ1-2|.
CASSYAIAGGNYGYTF
TGTGCCAGCAGTTACGCAATAGCGGGGGGCAACTATGGCTACACCTTC
>TRBV20-1|TRBD1|TRBJ1-1|many
CSARTGGFRTEAFF
TGCAGTGCGAGGACAGGGGGCTTTAGGACTGAAGCTTTCTTT
>TRBV7-2|.|TRBJ1-2|few
CASSAGHDYGYTF
TGTGCCAGCAGCGCGGGACACGACTATGGCTACACCTTC
>TRBV20-1|.|TRBJ2-3|many
CSARSGTSTDTQYF
TGCAGTGCTAGGAGCGGTACTAGCACAGATACGCAGTATTTT
>TRBV27|.|TRBJ1-2|many
CASRPDRPGGGYTF
TGTGCCAGCAGGCCGGACCGACCGGGAGGTGGCTACACCTTC
>TRBV7-9|.|TRBJ2-4|many
CASSLLSRDLQYF
TGTGCCAGCAGCTTATTATCCCGGGACCTTCAGTACTTC
>TRBV29-1|TRBD1|TRBJ1-2|.
CSGSTGTNYGYTF
TGCAGCGGCTCGACAGGGACTAACTATGGCTACACCTTC
>TRBV6-2/TRBV6-3|TRBD2|TRBJ2-7|few
CASTEGLVYEQYF
TGTGCCAGCACCGAGGGACTAGTTTACGAGCAGTACTTC
>TRBV6-2/TRBV6-3|TRBD2|TRBJ2-1|few
CATAGVAGRNEQFF
TGTGCCACCGCCGGGGTAGCGGGGAGAAATGAGCAGTTCTTC
>TRBV6-2/TRBV6-3|.|TRBJ2-7|many
CASSYRVAAGSHEQYF
TGTGCCAGCAGTTACCGGGTGGCGGCAGGGTCACACGAGCAGTACTTC
>TRBV14|.|TRBJ1-3|.
CASSGVHRDPHLGNTIYF
TGTGCCAGCAGCGGCGTCCACAGGGACCCACATCTCGGAAACACCATATATTTT
>TRBV20-1|.|TRBJ2-7|many
CSAKGRVDEQYF
TGCAGTGCTAAGGGCAGGGTAGACGAGCAGTACTTC
>TRBV4-3|.|TRBJ2-5|few
CASSQDHSFQETQYF
TGCGCCAGCAGCCAAGACCACAGTTTCCAAGAGACCCAGTACTTC
>TRBV5-6|.|TRBJ2-7|.
CASSLATGLYEQYF
TGTGCCAGCAGCTTGGCCACAGGGCTTTACGAGCAGTACTTC
>TRBV29-1|.|TRBJ1-2|.
CSVVGRNYGYTF
TGCAGCGTTGTCGGCCGGAACTATGGCTACACCTTC
>TRBV5-6|.|TRBJ2-3|many
CASSLGMSTVFTDTQYF
TGTGCCAGCAGCTTGGGGATGAGTACCGTTTTCACAGATACGCAGTATTTT
>TRBV12-3/TRBV12-4|TRBD1|TRBJ1-5|few
CASSPGQGVESNQPQHF
TGTGCCAGCAGTCCGGGACAGGGGGTGGAAAGCAATCAGCCCCAGCATTTT
>TRBV4-1|.|TRBJ1-2|.
CASSSAVANYGYTF
TGCGCCAGCAGCTCGGCGGTAGCTAACTATGGCTACACCTTC
>TRBV7-9|.|TRBJ2-1|.
CASRRDNNEQFF
TGTGCCAGCAGACGGGACAACAATGAGCAGTTCTTC
>TRBV7-8|TRBD2|TRBJ2-2|.
CASSPYGGAGVGELFF
TGTGCCAGCAGCCCATACGGGGGGGCCGGAGTCGGGGAGCTGTTTTTT
>TRBV7-2|.|TRBJ2-3|many
CASSLDGPLDTQYF
TGTGCCAGCAGCTTAGATGGTCCTTTGGATACGCAGTATTTT
>TRBV4-1|TRBD1|TRBJ2-1|few
CASSYQGARYNEQFF
TGCGCCAGCAGCTACCAGGGGGCTCGCTACAATGAGCAGTTCTTC
>TRBV6-5|.|TRBJ2-2|many
CASSYSPGQSGELFF
TGTGCCAGCAGTTACTCACCCGGCCAGTCCGGGGAGCTGTTTTTT
>TRBV27|TRBD1|TRBJ2-7|many
CASSLSGTGPYEQYF
TGTGCCAGCAGTTTATCTGGGACAGGACCGTACGAGCAGTACTTC
>TRBV12-5|TRBD1|TRBJ2-7|.
CASGFGQGNEQYF
TGTGCTAGTGGTTTCGGACAGGGCAACGAGCAGTACTTC
>TRBV5-1|.|TRBJ1-2|.
CASSVGTRYLSQLSDYGYTF
TGCGCCAGCAGCGTCGGGACGCGTTATCTCAGCCAGTTATCAGACTATGGCTACACCTTC
>TRBV7-8|TRBD2|TRBJ2-2|.
CASSLALRGGPGELFF
TGTGCCAGCAGCTTAGCCTTGCGGGGGGGCCCCGGGGAGCTGTTTTTT
>TRBV19|TRBD1|TRBJ1-6|few
CASSPRAGGLNSPLHF
TGTGCCAGTAGTCCTCGGGCAGGGGGGTTAAATTCACCCCTCCACTTT
>TRBV6-1|.|TRBJ1-1|few
CASSAKAGWNTEAFF
TGTGCCAGCAGTGCAAAGGCAGGATGGAACACTGAAGCTTTCTTT
>TRBV5-5|.|TRBJ1-1|.
CASSYGPGATEAFF
TGTGCCAGCAGCTACGGACCAGGGGCCACTGAAGCTTTCTTT
>TRBV28|.|TRBJ2-1|few
CASSPSGAQSYNEQFF
TGTGCCAGCAGCCCCTCAGGGGCGCAATCCTACAATGAGCAGTTCTTC
>TRBV7-2|.|TRBJ2-6|few
CASTYWGSGANVLTF
TGTGCCAGCACCTATTGGGGGTCTGGGGCCAACGTCCTGACTTTC
>TRBV23-1|.|TRBJ2-1|.
CASSTDNEQFF
TGCGCCAGTTCTACGGACAATGAGCAGTTCTTC
>TRBV5-5|TRBD1|TRBJ2-2|.
CASSTGQGATGELFF
TGTGCCAGCAGCACAGGACAGGGGGCCACCGGGGAGCTGTTTTTT
>TRBV19|.|TRBJ1-4|.
CASSIGPSKLFF
TGTGCCAGTAGTATTGGACCCTCAAAACTGTTTTTT
>TRBV5-1|TRBD1|TRBJ2-2|many
CASSPGQRADTGELFF
TGCGCCAGCAGCCCGGGACAGCGCGCCGACACCGGGGAGCTGTTTTTT
>TRBV7-8|.|TRBJ2-5|few
CASSPQGVLETQYF
TGTGCCAGCAGCCCCCAGGGAGTTCTAGAGACCCAGTACTTC
>TRBV3-1|TRBD2|TRBJ2-3|.
CASSHWLAGGNTASTDTQYF
TGTGCCAGCAGCCATTGGCTAGCGGGGGGGAATACTGCTAGCACAGATACGCAGTATTTT